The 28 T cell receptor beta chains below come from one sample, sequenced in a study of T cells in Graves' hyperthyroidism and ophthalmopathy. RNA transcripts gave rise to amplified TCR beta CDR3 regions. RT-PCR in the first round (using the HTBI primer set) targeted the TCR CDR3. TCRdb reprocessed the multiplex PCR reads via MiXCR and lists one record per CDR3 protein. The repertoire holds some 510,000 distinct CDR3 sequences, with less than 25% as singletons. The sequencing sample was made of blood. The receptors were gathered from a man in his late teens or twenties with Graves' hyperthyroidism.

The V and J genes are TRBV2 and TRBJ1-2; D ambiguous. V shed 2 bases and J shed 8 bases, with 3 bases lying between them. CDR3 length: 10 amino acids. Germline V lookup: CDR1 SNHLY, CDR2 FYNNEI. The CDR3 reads CASSELGYTF. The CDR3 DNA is TGTGCCAGCAGTGAACTGGGCTACACCTTC.

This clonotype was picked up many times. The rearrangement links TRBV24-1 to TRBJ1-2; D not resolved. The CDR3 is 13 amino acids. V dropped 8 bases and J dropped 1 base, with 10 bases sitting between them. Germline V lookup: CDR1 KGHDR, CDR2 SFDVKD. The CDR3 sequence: CATIAAFNYGYTF. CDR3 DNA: TGTGCCACCATCGCAGCCTTTAACTATGGCTACACCTTC.

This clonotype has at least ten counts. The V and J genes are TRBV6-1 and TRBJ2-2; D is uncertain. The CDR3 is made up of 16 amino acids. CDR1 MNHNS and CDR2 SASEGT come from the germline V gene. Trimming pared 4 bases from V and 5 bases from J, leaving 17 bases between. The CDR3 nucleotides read TGTGCCAGCAGTGTCCCGGGTGGGGAATTGACCGGGGAGCTGTTTTTT. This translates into CASSVPGGELTGELFF.

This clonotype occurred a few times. The CDR3 spells CASSPLGTHYGGELFF. The DNA for the CDR3 is TGTGCCAGCAGCCCCCTCGGGACTCATTATGGCGGGGAGCTGTTTTTT. The rearrangement joins TRBV11-2 to TRBJ2-2; possibly TRBD2 for D (6 bases). This CDR3 has 16 residues. CDR1 is SGHAT and CDR2 is FQNNGV in the germline V gene. With 5 bases removed from V and 7 bases from J, the gap between germline ends came to 20 bases. Full variable domain (remainder filled in from reference TRBV11-2 and TRBJ2-2): EAGVAQSPRYKIIEKRQSVAFWCNPISGHATLYWYQQILGQGPKLLIQFQNNGVVDDSQLPKDRFSAERLKGVDSTLKIQPAKLEDSAVYLCASSPLGTHYGGELFFGEGSRLTVL.

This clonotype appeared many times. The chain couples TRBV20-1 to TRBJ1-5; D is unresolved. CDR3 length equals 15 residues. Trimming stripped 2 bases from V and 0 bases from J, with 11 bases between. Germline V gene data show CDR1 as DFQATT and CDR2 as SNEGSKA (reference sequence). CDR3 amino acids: CSARLPEYSNQPQHF. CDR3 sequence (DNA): TGCAGTGCTAGACTCCCAGAGTATAGCAATCAGCCCCAGCATTTT.

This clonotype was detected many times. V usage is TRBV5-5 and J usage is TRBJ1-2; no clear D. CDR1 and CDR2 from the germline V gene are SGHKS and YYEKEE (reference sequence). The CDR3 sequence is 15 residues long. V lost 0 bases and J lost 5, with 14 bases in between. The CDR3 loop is CASSLEVLLVYGYTF. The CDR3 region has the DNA TGTGCCAGCAGCTTGGAGGTGTTACTGGTTTATGGCTACACCTTC.

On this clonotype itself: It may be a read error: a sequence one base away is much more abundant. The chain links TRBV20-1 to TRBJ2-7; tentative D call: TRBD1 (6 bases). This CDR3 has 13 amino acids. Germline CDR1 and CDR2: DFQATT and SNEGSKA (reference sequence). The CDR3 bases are TGCGGAGTGGTGCTGGGGGCAGGGTCCGGGCAGTACTTC. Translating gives CGVVLGAGSGQYF.

DNA for the CDR3: TGTGCTAGTGGTTTGACAGTGAACACTGAAGCTTTCTTT. Translating gives CASGLTVNTEAFF. The gene calls are TRBV12-5 and TRBJ1-1; D gene ambiguous. V gave up 2 bases and J gave up 0 bases, with 4 bases separating them. CDR3 size: 13 residues. Germline CDR1 reads LGHNT; CDR2 reads FRNRAP.

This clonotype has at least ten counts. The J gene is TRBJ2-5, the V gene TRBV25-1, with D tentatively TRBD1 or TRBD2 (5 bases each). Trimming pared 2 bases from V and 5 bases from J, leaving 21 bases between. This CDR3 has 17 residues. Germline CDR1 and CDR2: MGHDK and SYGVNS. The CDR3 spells CASSEVIWDGTLETQYF. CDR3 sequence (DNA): TGTGCCAGCAGTGAAGTAATCTGGGACGGTACGTTGGAGACCCAGTACTTC.

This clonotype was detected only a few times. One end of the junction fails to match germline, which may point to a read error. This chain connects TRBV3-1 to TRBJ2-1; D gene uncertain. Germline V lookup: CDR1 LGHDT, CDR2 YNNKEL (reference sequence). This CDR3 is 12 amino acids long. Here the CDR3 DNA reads TGTGCCAGCAGCCAACTAACAGAGACGGCGCTCTTC. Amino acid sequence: CASSQLTETALF.

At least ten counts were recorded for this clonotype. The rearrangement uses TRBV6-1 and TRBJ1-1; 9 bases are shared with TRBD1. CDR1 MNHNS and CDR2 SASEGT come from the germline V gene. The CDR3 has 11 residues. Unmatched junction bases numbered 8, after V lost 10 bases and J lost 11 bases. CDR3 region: CATIRDRAAFF. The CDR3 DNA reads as TGTGCCACCATCCGGGACAGGGCCGCTTTCTTT.

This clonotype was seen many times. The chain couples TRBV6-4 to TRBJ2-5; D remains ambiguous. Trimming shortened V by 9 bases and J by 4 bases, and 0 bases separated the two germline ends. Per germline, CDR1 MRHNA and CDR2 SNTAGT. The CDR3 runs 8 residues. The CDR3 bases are TGTGCCAGAGAGACCCAGTACTTC. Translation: CARETQYF.

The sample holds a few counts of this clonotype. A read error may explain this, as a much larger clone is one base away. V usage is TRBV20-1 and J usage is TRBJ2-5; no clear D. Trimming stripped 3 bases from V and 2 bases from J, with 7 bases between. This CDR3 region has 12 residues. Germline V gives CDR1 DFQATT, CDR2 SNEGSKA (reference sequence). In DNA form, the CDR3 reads TGCAGTGCTAGTGTAGGGCAAGAGACCCAGTACTTC. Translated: CSASVGQETQYF.

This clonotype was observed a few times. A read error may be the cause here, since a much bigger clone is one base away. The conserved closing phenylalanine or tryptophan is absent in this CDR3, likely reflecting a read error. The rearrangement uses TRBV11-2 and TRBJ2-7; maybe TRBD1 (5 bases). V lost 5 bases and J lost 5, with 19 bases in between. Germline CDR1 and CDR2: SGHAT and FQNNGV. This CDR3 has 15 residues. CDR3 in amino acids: CASSPQVPLAHEQYL. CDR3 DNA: TGTGCCAGCAGCCCACAGGTCCCCTTGGCCCACGAGCAGTACTTG.

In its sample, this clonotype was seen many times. CDR3 nucleotides: TGTGCCAGCAGCAAGACGGAGGGATCGGGCGGCTACACCTTC. This encodes CASSKTEGSGGYTF. This chain links TRBV7-9 with TRBJ1-2; D unclear. Trimming stripped 5 bases from V and 8 bases from J, with 18 bases between. The CDR3 is 14 amino acids. The germline V gene encodes CDR1 SEHNR and CDR2 FQNEAQ (reference sequence).

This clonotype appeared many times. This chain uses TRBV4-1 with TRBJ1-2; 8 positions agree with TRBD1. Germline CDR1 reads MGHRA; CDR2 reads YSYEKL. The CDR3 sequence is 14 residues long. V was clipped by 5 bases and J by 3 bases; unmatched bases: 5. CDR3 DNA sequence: TGCGCCAGCAGCTTACAGGACAGGGACTATGGCTACACCTTC. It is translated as CASSLQDRDYGYTF.

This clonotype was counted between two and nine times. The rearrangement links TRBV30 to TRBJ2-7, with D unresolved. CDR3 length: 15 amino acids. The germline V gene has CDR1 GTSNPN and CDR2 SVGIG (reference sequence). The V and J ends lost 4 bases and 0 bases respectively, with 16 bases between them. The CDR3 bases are TGTGCCTGGAAGGCTTTACGGGTCGACTCCTACGAGCAGTACTTC. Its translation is CAWKALRVDSYEQYF.

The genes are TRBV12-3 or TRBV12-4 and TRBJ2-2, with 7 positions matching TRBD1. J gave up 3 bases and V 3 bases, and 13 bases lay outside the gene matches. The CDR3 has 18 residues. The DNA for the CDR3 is TGTGCCAGCAGTTTTACGACAGGGCCGGACTTTTACACCGGGGAGCTGTTTTTT. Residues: CASSFTTGPDFYTGELFF.

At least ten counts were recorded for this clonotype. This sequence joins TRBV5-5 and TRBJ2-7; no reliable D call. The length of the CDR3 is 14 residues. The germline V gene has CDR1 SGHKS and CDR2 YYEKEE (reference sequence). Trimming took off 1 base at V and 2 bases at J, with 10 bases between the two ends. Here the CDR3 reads CASSLNTIPYEQYF. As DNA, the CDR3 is TGTGCCAGCAGCTTGAATACAATCCCCTACGAGCAGTACTTC.

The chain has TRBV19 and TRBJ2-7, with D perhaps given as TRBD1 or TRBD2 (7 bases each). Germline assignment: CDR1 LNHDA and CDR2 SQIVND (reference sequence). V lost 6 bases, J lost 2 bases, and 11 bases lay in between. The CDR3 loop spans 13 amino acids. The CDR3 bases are TGTGCCAGTAGGGGGGGGACAGCCTACGAGCAGTACTTC. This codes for CASRGGTAYEQYF.

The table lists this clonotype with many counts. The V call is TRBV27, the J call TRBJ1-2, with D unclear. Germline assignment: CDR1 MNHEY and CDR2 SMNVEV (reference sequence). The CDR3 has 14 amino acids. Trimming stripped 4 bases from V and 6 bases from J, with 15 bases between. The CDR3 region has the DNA TGTGCCAGCAGTTCCGGTCCCCTGATGCATGGCTACACCTTC. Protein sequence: CASSSGPLMHGYTF.

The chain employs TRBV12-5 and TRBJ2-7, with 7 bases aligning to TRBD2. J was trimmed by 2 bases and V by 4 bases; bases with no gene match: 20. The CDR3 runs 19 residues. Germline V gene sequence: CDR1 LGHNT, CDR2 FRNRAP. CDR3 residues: CASGSQPLRRASGAYEQYF. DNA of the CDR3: TGTGCTAGTGGTTCTCAGCCCCTCCGAAGGGCCAGCGGGGCCTACGAGCAGTACTTC.

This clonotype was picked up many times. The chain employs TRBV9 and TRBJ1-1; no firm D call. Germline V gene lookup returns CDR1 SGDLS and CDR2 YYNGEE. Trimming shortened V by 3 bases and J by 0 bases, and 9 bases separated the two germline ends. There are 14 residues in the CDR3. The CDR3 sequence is CASSEMGLNTEAFF. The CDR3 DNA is TGTGCCAGCAGCGAGATGGGGTTGAACACTGAAGCTTTCTTT.

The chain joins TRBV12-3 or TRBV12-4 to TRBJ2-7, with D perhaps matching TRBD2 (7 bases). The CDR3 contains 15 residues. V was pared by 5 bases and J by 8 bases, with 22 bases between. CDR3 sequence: CASSTVGGPVAKQYF. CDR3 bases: TGTGCCAGCAGTACCGTGGGGGGGCCAGTGGCGAAGCAGTACTTC.

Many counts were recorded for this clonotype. CDR3 protein: CATSDPKSSNYGYTF. The CDR3 DNA reads as TGTGCCACCAGTGACCCCAAGAGCTCCAACTATGGCTACACCTTC. The rearrangement joins TRBV24-1 to TRBJ1-2; D call uncertain. Germline values: CDR1 KGHDR, CDR2 SFDVKD. Trimming pared 4 bases from V and 2 bases from J, leaving 13 bases between. The CDR3 contains 15 residues.

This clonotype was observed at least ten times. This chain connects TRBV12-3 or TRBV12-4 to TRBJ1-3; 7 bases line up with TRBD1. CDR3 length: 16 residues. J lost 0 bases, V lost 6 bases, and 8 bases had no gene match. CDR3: CASRETGTFSGNTIYF. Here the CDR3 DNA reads TGTGCCAGCAGAGAGACAGGGACCTTCTCTGGAAACACCATATATTTT.

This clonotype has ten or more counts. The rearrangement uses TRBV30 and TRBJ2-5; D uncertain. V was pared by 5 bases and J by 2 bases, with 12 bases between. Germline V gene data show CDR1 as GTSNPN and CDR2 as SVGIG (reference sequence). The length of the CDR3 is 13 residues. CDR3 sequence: CAWDKWGQETQYF. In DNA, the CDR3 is TGTGCCTGGGATAAGTGGGGTCAAGAGACCCAGTACTTC. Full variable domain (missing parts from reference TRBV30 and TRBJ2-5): SQTIHQWPATLVQPVGSPLSLECTVEGTSNPNLYWYRQAAGRGLQLLFYSVGIGQISSEVPQNLSASRPQDRQFILSSKKLLLSDSGFYLCAWDKWGQETQYFGPGTRLLVL.

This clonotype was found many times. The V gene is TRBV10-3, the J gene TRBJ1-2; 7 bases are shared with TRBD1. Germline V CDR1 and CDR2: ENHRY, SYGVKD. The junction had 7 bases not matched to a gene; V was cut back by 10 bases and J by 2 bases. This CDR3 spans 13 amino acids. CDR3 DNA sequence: TGTGCCACCGAGTCAGGGGGGAACTATGGCTACACCTTC. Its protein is CATESGGNYGYTF.